This T cell receptor beta chain originates from a study of graft-versus-host responses after intestinal transplantation. Findings and limits, study-wide: Patients who carried graft-donor T cell macrochimerism also had high graft-versus-host to host-versus-graft clonal ratios in their allografts. Among recipient marrow samples, GvH clones were found; some appeared first in ileum or blood.

A word on this clone: What it recognizes is unknown.

Germline lookup yields CDR1 SGHRS and CDR2 YFSETQ. Trimming shortened V by 0 bases and J by 6 bases, and 9 bases separated the two germline ends. The CDR3 consists of 14 residues. Assay: immunoSEQ multiplex PCR; the TCRdb copy retains only in-frame clones and omits some. This sample has approximately 130,000 clones, with around 94% found just once. The sample in question was unstimulated CD4+ T cells sorted from spleen or lymph node cells, obtained before intestinal transplant. This TCR was recovered from a human donor who received an intestinal transplant. The gene calls are TRBV5-1 and TRBJ2-2; D is ambiguous. DNA of the CDR3: TGCGCCAGCAGCTTGGCCTTGGCCGCCGGGGAGCTGTTTTTT. It codes for CASSLALAAGELFF. The full variable domain, rest sourced from reference TRBV5-1 and TRBJ2-2, is KAGVTQTPRYLIKTRGQQVTLSCSPISGHRSVSWYQQTPGQGLQFLFEYFSETQRNKGNFPGRFSGRQFSNSRSEMNVSTLELGDSALYLCASSLALAAGELFFGEGSRLTVL.